The clone carrying this T cell receptor (beta chain) was observed a handful of times. Its antigen is not identified. TCRdb redid the calling of the RT-PCR reads with MiXCR, one entry per CDR3 protein. The table lists roughly 570,000 distinct CDR3 sequences, approximately 13% of them singletons. This sample is drawn from a study of response to subunit inactivated influenza vaccine. General study results and limits: Authors suggested each seasonal influenza vaccination recruits few new T cells.

This CDR3 contains 13 residues. Trimming stripped 3 bases from V and 1 base from J, with 8 bases between. The germline V gene has CDR1 SGHNT and CDR2 YYREEE (reference sequence). This TCR was recovered from a man in his fifties or sixties who received an inactivated influenza vaccine. The chain carries TRBV5-4 and TRBJ2-7; D not resolved. The source material was PBMCs from blood, sampled about 40 days after vaccination. The CDR3 protein is CASSSPISYEQYF. As DNA, the CDR3 is TGTGCCAGCAGCTCCCCTATATCCTACGAGCAGTACTTC. Drawing the rest from reference TRBV5-4 and TRBJ2-7, the complete variable domain is ETGVTQSPTHLIKTRGQQVTLRCSSQSGHNTVSWYQQALGQGPQFIFQYYREEENGRGNFPPRFSGLQFPNYSSELNVNALELDDSALYLCASSSPISYEQYFGPGTRLTVT.